This T cell receptor (beta chain) was identified during a study of early T cells in non-severe SARS-CoV-2 infection. Study overall: Bulk RNA from unsorted whole blood was sequenced; chains were unpaired.

This clonotype was counted ten times or more. This CDR3 has 15 amino acids. Germline lookup yields CDR1 ENHRY and CDR2 SYGVKD. V lost 8 bases to trimming and J lost 4 bases, with 18 bases between them. Individual cDNA molecules received unique molecular identifiers during library preparation. TCRdb ran MiXCR on the 5' RACE reads and lists one entry per CDR3 protein. Found here are approximately 50,000 distinct CDR3 sequences, approximately 10% of them singletons; the top ten hold around 14%. The chain joins TRBV10-3 to TRBJ2-1; maybe TRBD2 (5 bases). The receptor was isolated from an adult who was a healthcare worker with PCR-confirmed SARS-CoV-2 infection or an uninfected control (not recorded which). Material for sequencing was whole blood. CDR3 sequence reads: CAIGRQGEGYNEQFF. Here the CDR3 DNA reads TGTGCCATCGGGAGACAAGGAGAAGGTTACAATGAGCAGTTCTTC.